This TCR beta chain was sequenced in a study of early T cells in non-severe SARS-CoV-2 infection. The CDR3 spans 17 residues. Losses at the gene ends were 5 bases for V and 5 bases for J; bases not matched to a gene: 11. This clonotype has at least ten counts. TCRdb fed the 5' RACE reads into MiXCR, producing one record per CDR3 protein. This table has about 30,000 distinct CDR3 sequences, about 5.7% appearing once. The rearrangement joins TRBV12-3 or TRBV12-4 to TRBJ2-2; 10 bases are shared with TRBD2. The sequenced sample consisted of whole blood. This sequence originates from an adult who was a healthcare worker with PCR-confirmed SARS-CoV-2 infection or an uninfected control (not recorded which). In DNA form, the CDR3 reads TGTGCCAGCAGTAACCCGAGGCTAGCGGGAGTTACCGGGGAGCTGTTTTTT. Translation gives CASSNPRLAGVTGELFF.